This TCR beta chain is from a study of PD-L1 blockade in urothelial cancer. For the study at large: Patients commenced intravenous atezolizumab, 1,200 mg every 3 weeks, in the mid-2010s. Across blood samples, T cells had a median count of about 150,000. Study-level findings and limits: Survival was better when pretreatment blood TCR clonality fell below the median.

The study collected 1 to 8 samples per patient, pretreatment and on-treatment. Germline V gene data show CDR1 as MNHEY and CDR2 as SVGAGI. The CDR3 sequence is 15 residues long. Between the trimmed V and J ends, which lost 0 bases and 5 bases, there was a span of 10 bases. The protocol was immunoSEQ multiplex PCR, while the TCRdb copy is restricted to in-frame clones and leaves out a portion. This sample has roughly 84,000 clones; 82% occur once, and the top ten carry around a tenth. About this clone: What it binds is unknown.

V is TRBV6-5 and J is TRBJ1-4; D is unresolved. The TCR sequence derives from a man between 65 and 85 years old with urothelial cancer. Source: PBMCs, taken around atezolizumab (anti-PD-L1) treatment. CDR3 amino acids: CASSYSTAANEKLFF. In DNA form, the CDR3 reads TGTGCCAGCAGTTACTCAACAGCTGCCAATGAAAAACTGTTTTTT.